A selection of T cell receptor beta chains follows, all from one sample in a study of beta chain features in type 1 diabetes. The protocol was immunoSEQ multiplex PCR, while the TCRdb copy is restricted to in-frame clones and leaves out a portion. Seen here are 35,000 to 50,000 clones, roughly 50% observed once, and the top ten hold about 0.24%. Sequencing input: stem cell memory CD4+ T cells from blood. Receptors were obtained from a woman aged 25 to 45 in good health. CDR3s include the opening cysteine and the closing phenylalanine or tryptophan. D genes are given only for firm matches. Part of the rows lack a size; the others show once, few, many or a class for expanded clones.

cdr3_nt: TGTGCCAGTAGTATAGATCCGAGGGCGGGAGGGGACATTCAGTACTTC
cdr3_aa: CASSIDPRAGGDIQYF
v_call: TRBV19
j_call: TRBJ2-4
d_call: TRBD2
clone_size: -

cdr3_nt: TGTGCCAGCAGCCTTCACGGGTTCCCTTTAGATGAGCAGTTCTTC
cdr3_aa: CASSLHGFPLDEQFF
v_call: TRBV14
j_call: TRBJ2-1
d_call: -
clone_size: few

cdr3_nt: TGTGCCAGCAGTCGAACAGGGGGCCTTGGGACAGATACGCAGTATTTT
cdr3_aa: CASSRTGGLGTDTQYF
v_call: TRBV11-2
j_call: TRBJ2-3
d_call: TRBD1
clone_size: once

cdr3_nt: TGCAGCGTTGCCCCATGGTTGGCCCATAATGAGCAGTTCTTC
cdr3_aa: CSVAPWLAHNEQFF
v_call: TRBV29-1
j_call: TRBJ2-1
d_call: -
clone_size: -

cdr3_nt: TGTGCCATCAGGGATGACAGGGGAAGTATCTACGAGCAGTACTTC
cdr3_aa: CAIRDDRGSIYEQYF
v_call: TRBV10-3
j_call: TRBJ2-7
d_call: TRBD1
clone_size: few

cdr3_nt: TGTGCCTGGAGTGTAACAGGAACGAAGGGCGCACAGCCCCAGCATTTT
cdr3_aa: CAWSVTGTKGAQPQHF
v_call: TRBV30
j_call: TRBJ1-5
d_call: -
clone_size: -

cdr3_nt: TGTGCCAGCAGTCCAACCGGGACAGGGATTGAAAAACTGTTTTTT
cdr3_aa: CASSPTGTGIEKLFF
v_call: TRBV28
j_call: TRBJ1-4
d_call: TRBD1
clone_size: -

cdr3_nt: TGTGCCAGCAGCGTCCCCCGGACTAGCGGGAAGGCCTACAATGAGCAGTTCTTC
cdr3_aa: CASSVPRTSGKAYNEQFF
v_call: TRBV9
j_call: TRBJ2-1
d_call: TRBD2
clone_size: -

cdr3_nt: TGTGCCATCAGTGACCCGGGACTAGCGGTCCAAGAGACCCAGTACTTC
cdr3_aa: CAISDPGLAVQETQYF
v_call: TRBV10-3
j_call: TRBJ2-5
d_call: TRBD2
clone_size: -

cdr3_nt: TGTGCCAGCAGCCTTGGACAGGGGGTAGGCACTGAAGCTTTCTTT
cdr3_aa: CASSLGQGVGTEAFF
v_call: TRBV7-3
j_call: TRBJ1-1
d_call: TRBD1
clone_size: -

cdr3_nt: TGTGCCAGCAGGAATAGCGGAGCTAGCACAGATACGCAGTATTTT
cdr3_aa: CASRNSGASTDTQYF
v_call: TRBV28
j_call: TRBJ2-3
d_call: -
clone_size: -

cdr3_nt: TGTGCCAGCAGCTTATTAGGCGGGCCTGAGCAGTACTTC
cdr3_aa: CASSLLGGPEQYF
v_call: TRBV7-9
j_call: TRBJ2-7
d_call: -
clone_size: -

cdr3_nt: TGCGCCAGCAGCCAAGATCCCCCCCTAGCGGGAGTGGGAAATGAGCAGTTCTTC
cdr3_aa: CASSQDPPLAGVGNEQFF
v_call: TRBV4-3
j_call: TRBJ2-1
d_call: TRBD2
clone_size: -

cdr3_nt: TGCAGCGTTGCGGTCGGTGGCGGGAGGGCACTTGAGCAGTTCTTC
cdr3_aa: CSVAVGGGRALEQFF
v_call: TRBV29-1
j_call: TRBJ2-1
d_call: TRBD2
clone_size: few

cdr3_nt: TGTGCCAGCAGCTTGTCCGCAGGGCCCACAGATACGCAGTATTTT
cdr3_aa: CASSLSAGPTDTQYF
v_call: TRBV7-9
j_call: TRBJ2-3
d_call: -
clone_size: -

cdr3_nt: TGTGCCAGCAGCAAAGGGTTTTCCTTTTCAGGGCGCGTTCGGTTGCGGAGCTATGGCTACACCTTC
cdr3_aa: CASSKGFSFSGRVRLRSYGYTF
v_call: TRBV21-1
j_call: TRBJ1-2
d_call: -
clone_size: -

cdr3_nt: TGTGCCTGGAATTTCGGTGGGGCCCCAGATACGCAGTATTTT
cdr3_aa: CAWNFGGAPDTQYF
v_call: TRBV30
j_call: TRBJ2-3
d_call: -
clone_size: once

cdr3_nt: TGTGCCAGCAGTTTTGACAGCCAAGAGACCCAGTACTTC
cdr3_aa: CASSFDSQETQYF
v_call: TRBV7-2
j_call: TRBJ2-5
d_call: -
clone_size: few

cdr3_nt: TGTGCCAGCAGCCCGAGACTCAACACCGGGGAGCTGTTTTTT
cdr3_aa: CASSPRLNTGELFF
v_call: TRBV7-3
j_call: TRBJ2-2
d_call: -
clone_size: few

cdr3_nt: TGTGCCAGCAGCTTAGAAGGGTGGGAGACCGGGGAGCTGTTTTTT
cdr3_aa: CASSLEGWETGELFF
v_call: TRBV7-2
j_call: TRBJ2-2
d_call: -
clone_size: once

cdr3_nt: TGTGCCAGCAGCTTGAGTAGGGGTGAAAAAAAACTGTTTTTT
cdr3_aa: CASSLSRGEKKLFF
v_call: TRBV7-2
j_call: TRBJ1-4
d_call: -
clone_size: -

cdr3_nt: TGTGCCAGCAGTAGGGACCGCGGGGTATACGAGCAGTACTTC
cdr3_aa: CASSRDRGVYEQYF
v_call: TRBV28
j_call: TRBJ2-7
d_call: -
clone_size: -

cdr3_nt: TGTGCCAGCAGTTACTCGAGATACACTGAAGCTTTCTTT
cdr3_aa: CASSYSRYTEAFF
v_call: TRBV6-5
j_call: TRBJ1-1
d_call: -
clone_size: -

cdr3_nt: TGTGCCAGTAGTATAGTGGACAGAAACTTTGGCTACACCTTC
cdr3_aa: CASSIVDRNFGYTF
v_call: TRBV19
j_call: TRBJ1-2
d_call: -
clone_size: -

cdr3_nt: TGCAGCGTGAGGACAGGGGGCGAGTCCTACGAGCAGTACTTC
cdr3_aa: CSVRTGGESYEQYF
v_call: TRBV29-1
j_call: TRBJ2-7
d_call: TRBD1
clone_size: few

cdr3_nt: TGTGCCACCAGCAGAGATATGGGACAGTATAATGAAAAACTGTTTTTT
cdr3_aa: CATSRDMGQYNEKLFF
v_call: TRBV15
j_call: TRBJ1-4
d_call: TRBD1
clone_size: -

cdr3_nt: TGTGCCAGCTCACCCTTCCATCCTAGCGGGTCTTTGGCAGATACGCAGTATTTT
cdr3_aa: CASSPFHPSGSLADTQYF
v_call: TRBV18
j_call: TRBJ2-3
d_call: TRBD2
clone_size: few

cdr3_nt: TGTGCCAGTAACCCGGGAGTAAACAATGAGCAGTTCTTC
cdr3_aa: CASNPGVNNEQFF
v_call: TRBV19
j_call: TRBJ2-1
d_call: -
clone_size: -

cdr3_nt: TGTGCCATCAGTGAGTCGGGGACAGCCTATGGCTACACCTTC
cdr3_aa: CAISESGTAYGYTF
v_call: TRBV10-3
j_call: TRBJ1-2
d_call: TRBD1
clone_size: few

cdr3_nt: TGTGCCAGCAGTTTCTCCGACAGGGGGCCTTTCGAGCAGTACTTC
cdr3_aa: CASSFSDRGPFEQYF
v_call: TRBV28
j_call: TRBJ2-7
d_call: TRBD1
clone_size: once

cdr3_nt: TGTGCCAGCAGCCCGGTCGGAGAGTTTAGCAATCAGCCCCAGCATTTT
cdr3_aa: CASSPVGEFSNQPQHF
v_call: TRBV16
j_call: TRBJ1-5
d_call: -
clone_size: -

cdr3_nt: TGTGCCAGCAGCTTAGCGCCGTTGGCTGTACTAGGTGAGCAGTACTTC
cdr3_aa: CASSLAPLAVLGEQYF
v_call: TRBV7-8
j_call: TRBJ2-7
d_call: -
clone_size: once

cdr3_nt: TGTGCCAGCTCCACGCTCGCGGGCGGCTCCTACGAGCAGTACTTC
cdr3_aa: CASSTLAGGSYEQYF
v_call: TRBV7-2
j_call: TRBJ2-7
d_call: -
clone_size: -

cdr3_nt: TGTGCCAGCAGCTTAGTGTTGGGACAGGGGGCGCGAGAGCAGTACTTC
cdr3_aa: CASSLVLGQGAREQYF
v_call: TRBV7-8
j_call: TRBJ2-7
d_call: TRBD1
clone_size: -

cdr3_nt: TGTGCCTGGAGTGAATTACTAGCGGGGGTACAGTACTTC
cdr3_aa: CAWSELLAGVQYF
v_call: TRBV30
j_call: TRBJ2-7
d_call: TRBD2
clone_size: -

cdr3_nt: TGTGCCAGCAGTTTATGGGGAGCTAGCGGCTCCTACGAGCAGTACTTC
cdr3_aa: CASSLWGASGSYEQYF
v_call: TRBV28
j_call: TRBJ2-7
d_call: TRBD2
clone_size: -

cdr3_nt: TGTGCCAGCAGTCAACCAGATACAGGGGTCGACACTGAAGCTTTCTTT
cdr3_aa: CASSQPDTGVDTEAFF
v_call: TRBV2
j_call: TRBJ1-1
d_call: TRBD1
clone_size: few

cdr3_nt: TGTGCCAGCAGCCAAGGACAGCTGAACACTGAAGCTTTCTTT
cdr3_aa: CASSQGQLNTEAFF
v_call: TRBV11-3
j_call: TRBJ1-1
d_call: -
clone_size: -

cdr3_nt: TGCGCCAGCAGCCTCGCCACCGGGGGAAGCACAGATACGCAGTATTTT
cdr3_aa: CASSLATGGSTDTQYF
v_call: TRBV4-1
j_call: TRBJ2-3
d_call: -
clone_size: -

cdr3_nt: TGTGCCAGCAGCTCCCAAGCATACAATGAGCAGTTCTTC
cdr3_aa: CASSSQAYNEQFF
v_call: TRBV7-2
j_call: TRBJ2-1
d_call: -
clone_size: -